This TCR beta chain came from a study of blood T cell repertoires in COVID-19. Overall study: The samples span acute and convalescent COVID-19 from the United States, Italy and Spain. Sample material is recorded as cDNA or gDNA derived from T cells, B-cell-depleted T cells, or PBMCs.

Source study methods: Cell counts per sample came from amplifying reference gene primers. The table came from immunoSEQ multiplex PCR; TCRdb's copy has only in-frame clones and leaves some out. The V and J calls and clone size are taken from that table; D and trimming were inferred from the DNA. In the table there are hundreds of thousands of clones, approximately 82% of which are singletons. V was pared by 3 bases and J by 5 bases, with 10 bases between. CDR3 size: 13 residues. The V call is TRBV12-3 or TRBV12-4, the J call TRBJ2-5; the D gene is possibly TRBD2 (6 bases). Sequenced material: peripheral blood. The sequence derives from a woman aged 45-59 years with acute or convalescent COVID-19. CDR3 amino acids: CASSFTGRETQYF. For the CDR3, the DNA is TGTGCCAGCAGTTTTACGGGGAGGGAGACCCAGTACTTC.